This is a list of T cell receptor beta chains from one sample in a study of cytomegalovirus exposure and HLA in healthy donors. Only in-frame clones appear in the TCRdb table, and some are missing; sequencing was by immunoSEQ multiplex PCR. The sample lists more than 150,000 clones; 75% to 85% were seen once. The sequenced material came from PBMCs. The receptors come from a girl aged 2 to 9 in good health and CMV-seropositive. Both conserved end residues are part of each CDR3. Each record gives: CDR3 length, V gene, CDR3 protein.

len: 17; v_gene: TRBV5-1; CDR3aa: CASSMGGAGYMNTEAFF
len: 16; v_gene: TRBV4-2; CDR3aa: CASSQYQRDLYNEQFF
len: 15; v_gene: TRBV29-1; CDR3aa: CSVLLTPKANEKLFF
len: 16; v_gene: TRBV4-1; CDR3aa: CASSQIGLIPNNEQFF
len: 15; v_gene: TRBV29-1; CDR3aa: CSVEGWTGGQETQYF
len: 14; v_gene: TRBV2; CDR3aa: CASRDRDRGEKLFF
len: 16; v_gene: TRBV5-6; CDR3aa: CASSLIFGGSADTQYF
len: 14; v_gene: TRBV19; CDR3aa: CASSMQAVGTEAFF
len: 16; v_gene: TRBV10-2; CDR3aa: CASSESIGGGTDTQYF
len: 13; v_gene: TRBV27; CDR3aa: CASSLTGAGGYTF
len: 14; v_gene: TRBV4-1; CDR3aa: CASSRLRDIEKLFF
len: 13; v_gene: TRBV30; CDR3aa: CAWSLRSNQPQHF
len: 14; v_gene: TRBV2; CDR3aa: CASSGRLQGAEAFF
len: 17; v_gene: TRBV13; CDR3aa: CASSLQRGHEGTGELFF
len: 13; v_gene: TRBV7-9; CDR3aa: CASSLTTGSGYTF
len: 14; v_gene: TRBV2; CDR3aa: CASRPGTGTGGYTF
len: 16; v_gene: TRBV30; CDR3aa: CAWSVLPGPMVNEQFF
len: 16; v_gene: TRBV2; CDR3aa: CASSTIYTGARDTIYF